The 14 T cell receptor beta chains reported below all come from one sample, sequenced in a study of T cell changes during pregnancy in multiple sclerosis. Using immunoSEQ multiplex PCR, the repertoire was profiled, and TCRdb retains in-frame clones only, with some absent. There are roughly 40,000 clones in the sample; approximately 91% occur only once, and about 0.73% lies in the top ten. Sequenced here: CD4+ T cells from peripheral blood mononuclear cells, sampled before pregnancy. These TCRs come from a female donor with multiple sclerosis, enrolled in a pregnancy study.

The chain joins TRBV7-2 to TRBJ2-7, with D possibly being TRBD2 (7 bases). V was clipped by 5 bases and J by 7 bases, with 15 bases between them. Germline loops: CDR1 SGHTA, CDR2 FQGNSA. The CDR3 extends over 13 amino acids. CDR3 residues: CASSPQRGQEQYF. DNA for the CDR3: TGTGCCAGCAGCCCTCAGCGGGGACAAGAGCAGTACTTC.

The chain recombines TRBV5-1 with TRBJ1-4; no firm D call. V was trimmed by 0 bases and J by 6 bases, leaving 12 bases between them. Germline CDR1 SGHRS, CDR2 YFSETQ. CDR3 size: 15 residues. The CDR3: CASSLAFLSDEKLFF. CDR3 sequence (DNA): TGCGCCAGCAGCTTGGCCTTTTTATCGGATGAAAAACTGTTTTTT.

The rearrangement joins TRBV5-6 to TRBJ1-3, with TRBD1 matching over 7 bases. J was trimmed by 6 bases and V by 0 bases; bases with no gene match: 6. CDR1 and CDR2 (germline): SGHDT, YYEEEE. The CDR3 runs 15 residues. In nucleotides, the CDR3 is TGTGCCAGCAGCTTGGTAGGACAGGAGGAAAACACCATATATTTT. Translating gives CASSLVGQEENTIYF.

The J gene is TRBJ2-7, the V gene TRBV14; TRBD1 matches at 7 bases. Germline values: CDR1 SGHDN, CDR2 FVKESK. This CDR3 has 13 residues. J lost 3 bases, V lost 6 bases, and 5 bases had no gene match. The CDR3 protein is CASRSGQVYEQYF. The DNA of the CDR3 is TGTGCCAGCAGATCTGGACAGGTCTACGAGCAGTACTTC.

This chain's CDR3 is CAWTVSGNTIYF. The CDR3 DNA reads as TGTGCCTGGACAGTCTCTGGAAACACCATATATTTT. The chain couples TRBV30 to TRBJ1-3; D is uncertain. V was shortened by 4 bases and J by 0 bases, with 4 bases between the two germline ends. This CDR3 contains 12 residues. Germline assignment: CDR1 GTSNPN and CDR2 SVGIG (reference sequence).

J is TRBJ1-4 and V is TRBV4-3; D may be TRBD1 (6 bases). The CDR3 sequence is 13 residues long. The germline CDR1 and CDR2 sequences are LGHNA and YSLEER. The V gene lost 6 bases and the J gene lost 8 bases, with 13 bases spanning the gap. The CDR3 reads CASSRTVAEKLFF. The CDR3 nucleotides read TGCGCCAGCAGTCGGACAGTGGCGGAAAAACTGTTTTTT.

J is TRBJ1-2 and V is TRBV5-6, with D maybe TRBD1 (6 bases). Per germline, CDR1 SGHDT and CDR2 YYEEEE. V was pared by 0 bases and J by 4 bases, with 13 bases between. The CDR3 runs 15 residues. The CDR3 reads CASSLDRAVRYGYTF. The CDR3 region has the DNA TGTGCCAGCAGCTTGGACAGGGCCGTCCGCTATGGCTACACCTTC.

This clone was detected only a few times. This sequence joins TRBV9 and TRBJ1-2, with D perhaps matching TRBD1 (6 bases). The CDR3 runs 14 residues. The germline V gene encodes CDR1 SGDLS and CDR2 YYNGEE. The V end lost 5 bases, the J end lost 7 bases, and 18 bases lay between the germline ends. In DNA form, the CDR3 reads TGTGCCAGCAGTGACAGGCCCTTGGTTTCTGGCTACACCTTC. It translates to CASSDRPLVSGYTF.

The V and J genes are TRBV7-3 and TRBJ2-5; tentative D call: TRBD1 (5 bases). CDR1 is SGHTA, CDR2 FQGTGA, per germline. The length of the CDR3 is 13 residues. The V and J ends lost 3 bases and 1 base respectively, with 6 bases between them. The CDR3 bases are TGTGCCAGCAGCTTTGGGGCCCAAGAGACCCAGTACTTC. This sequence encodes CASSFGAQETQYF. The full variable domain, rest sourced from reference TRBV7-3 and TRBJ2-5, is GAGVSQTPSNKVTEKGKYVELRCDPISGHTALYWYRQSLGQGPEFLIYFQGTGAADDSGLPNDRFFAVRPEGSVSTLKIQRTERGDSAVYLCASSFGAQETQYFGPGTRLLVL.

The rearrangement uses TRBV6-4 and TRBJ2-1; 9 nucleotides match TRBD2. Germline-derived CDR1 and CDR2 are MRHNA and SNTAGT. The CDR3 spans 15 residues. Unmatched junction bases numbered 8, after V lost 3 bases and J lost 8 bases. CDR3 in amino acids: CASSDGGGAVDEQFF. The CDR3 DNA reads TGTGCCAGCAGTGATGGCGGGGGGGCCGTGGATGAGCAGTTCTTC.

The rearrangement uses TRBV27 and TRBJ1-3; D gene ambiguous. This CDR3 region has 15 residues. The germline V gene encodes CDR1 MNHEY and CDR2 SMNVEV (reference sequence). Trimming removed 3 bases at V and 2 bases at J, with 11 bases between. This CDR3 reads CASSLRRDAGNTIYF. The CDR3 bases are TGTGCCAGCAGTTTGAGGAGGGATGCTGGAAACACCATATATTTT.

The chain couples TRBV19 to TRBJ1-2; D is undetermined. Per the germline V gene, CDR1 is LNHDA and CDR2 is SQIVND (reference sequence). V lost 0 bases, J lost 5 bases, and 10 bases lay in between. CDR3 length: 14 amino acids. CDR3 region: CASSIDRNRYGYTF. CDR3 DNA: TGTGCCAGTAGTATAGACCGGAACAGATATGGCTACACCTTC. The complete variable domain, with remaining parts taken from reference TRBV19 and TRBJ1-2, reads DGGITQSPKYLFRKEGQNVTLSCEQNLNHDAMYWYRQDPGQGLRLIYYSQIVNDFQKGDIAEGYSVSREKKESFPLTVTSAQKNPTAFYLCASSIDRNRYGYTFGSGTRLTVV.

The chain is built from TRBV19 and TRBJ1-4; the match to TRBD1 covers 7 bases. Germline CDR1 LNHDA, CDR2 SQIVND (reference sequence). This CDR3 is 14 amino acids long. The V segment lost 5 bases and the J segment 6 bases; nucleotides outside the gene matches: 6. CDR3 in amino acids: CASSPGTVYEKLFF. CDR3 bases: TGTGCCAGTAGTCCTGGGACAGTTTATGAAAAACTGTTTTTT.

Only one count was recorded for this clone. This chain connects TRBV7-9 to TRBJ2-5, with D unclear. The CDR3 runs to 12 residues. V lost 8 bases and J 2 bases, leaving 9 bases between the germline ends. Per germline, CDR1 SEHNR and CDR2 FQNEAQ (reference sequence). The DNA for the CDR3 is TGTGCCAGCGCCTACTTGCAAGAGACCCAGTACTTC. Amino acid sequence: CASAYLQETQYF.